The rows below give T cell receptor beta chains drawn from one sample of a study of T-cell memory formation after mild COVID-19. TCRdb independently ran MiXCR on the 5' RACE reads; one entry per CDR3 protein. The repertoire holds hundreds of thousands of distinct CDR3 sequences, with around 20% as singletons. Sequencing input: PBMCs or a T cell subset sorted from them (not recorded which). These receptors were taken from an adult woman who had mild COVID-19 (a few samples of this study predate the infection). Cell type and time point are not known. Both conserved end residues are part of each CDR3. D genes are given only for firm matches. Where a row states a size, it is once, few, many or the class of an expanded clone; other rows omit it.

J gene	CDR3 length	clone size	D gene	V gene	CDR3 protein	CDR3 DNA
TRBJ2-2	11	few	NA	TRBV3-1	CASSQGWELFF	TGTGCCAGCAGCCAAGGTTGGGAGCTGTTTTTT
TRBJ2-3	15	NA	TRBD2	TRBV12-3/TRBV12-4	CASRPGLANTDTQYF	TGTGCCAGCAGACCGGGACTAGCGAACACAGATACGCAGTATTTT
TRBJ2-3	14	NA	NA	TRBV20-1	CSARDGPGADTQYF	TGCAGTGCTAGAGATGGGCCGGGGGCGGATACGCAGTATTTT
TRBJ2-2	15	few	NA	TRBV20-1	CSSAMGPKALGELFF	TGCAGTTCGGCGATGGGACCTAAGGCCCTCGGGGAGCTGTTTTTT
TRBJ1-2	13	NA	TRBD1	TRBV6-5	CASSYDRVYGYTF	TGTGCCAGCAGTTACGACAGGGTCTATGGCTACACCTTC
TRBJ2-5	14	few	NA	TRBV7-2	CASSLVLGLETQYF	TGTGCCAGCAGCTTAGTTCTTGGCCTGGAGACCCAGTACTTC
TRBJ1-1	14	few	TRBD1	TRBV5-1	CASSSPRDRVPAFF	TGCGCCAGCAGCTCCCCCCGGGACAGGGTACCCGCTTTCTTT
TRBJ1-4	15	few	NA	TRBV27	CASSLHLGQGEKLFF	TGTGCCAGCAGTTTACATTTGGGGCAGGGAGAAAAACTGTTTTTT
TRBJ2-2	15	few	NA	TRBV24-1	CATERGGHVTGELFF	TGTGCCACCGAAAGAGGGGGGCACGTCACCGGGGAGCTGTTTTTT
TRBJ1-1	12	NA	NA	TRBV29-1	CSVADTNTEAFF	TGCAGCGTCGCGGACACGAACACTGAAGCTTTCTTT
TRBJ2-3	14	NA	TRBD1	TRBV19	CASSDMATGDTQYF	TGTGCCAGTAGTGACATGGCGACAGGGGATACGCAGTATTTT
TRBJ1-1	16	NA	NA	TRBV5-1	CASSLEGNNLGSEAFF	TGCGCCAGCAGCTTGGAGGGGAACAACTTAGGATCTGAAGCTTTCTTT
TRBJ2-1	15	NA	TRBD2	TRBV4-3	CASSQDAGVHNEQFF	TGCGCCAGCAGCCAAGACGCGGGAGTGCACAATGAGCAGTTCTTC
TRBJ2-5	13	NA	NA	TRBV18	CASSPLGFETQYF	TGTGCCAGCTCACCGTTGGGGTTTGAGACCCAGTACTTC
TRBJ1-2	15	NA	NA	TRBV4-2	CASSQDDGQHYGYTF	TGTGCCAGCAGCCAAGATGACGGACAGCACTATGGCTACACCTTC
TRBJ2-1	16	few	TRBD2	TRBV9	CASSVGLAGSYNEQFF	TGTGCCAGCAGCGTAGGACTAGCGGGCTCCTACAATGAGCAGTTCTTC
TRBJ2-4	17	few	TRBD1	TRBV29-1	CSVDGTGGEGAKNIQYF	TGCAGCGTCGACGGGACAGGGGGTGAGGGAGCCAAAAACATTCAGTACTTC
TRBJ2-3	14	few	TRBD1	TRBV7-2	CASSLRTGTDTQYF	TGTGCCAGCAGCTTACGGACAGGGACAGATACGCAGTATTTT
TRBJ2-2	16	few	TRBD2	TRBV9	CATNRGEGLNTGELFF	TGTGCCACAAATCGCGGGGAGGGGCTCAACACCGGGGAGCTGTTTTTT
TRBJ1-2	15	NA	NA	TRBV11-3	CASSQQGRDWYGYTF	TGTGCCAGCAGCCAACAGGGCCGTGACTGGTATGGCTACACCTTC
TRBJ2-3	12	NA	NA	TRBV12-3/TRBV12-4	CASSAPPDTQYF	TGTGCCAGCAGTGCCCCGCCGGATACGCAGTATTTT
TRBJ2-4	16	NA	TRBD2	TRBV12-3/TRBV12-4	CASSPTSGLAKNIQYF	TGTGCCAGCAGCCCCACTAGCGGCCTAGCCAAAAACATTCAGTACTTC
TRBJ2-7	14	NA	NA	TRBV9	CASSDHGAAYEQYF	TGTGCCAGCAGCGACCACGGGGCGGCCTACGAGCAGTACTTC
TRBJ2-1	15	few	TRBD1	TRBV12-3/TRBV12-4	CASSFRTGGSNEQFF	TGTGCCAGCAGTTTTCGGACAGGGGGTAGCAATGAGCAGTTCTTC
TRBJ1-1	15	NA	NA	TRBV7-9	CASSLAAGANTEAFF	TGTGCCAGCAGCTTAGCAGCAGGGGCGAACACTGAAGCTTTCTTT
TRBJ2-3	15	many	NA	TRBV6-2/TRBV6-3	CASSYEPMTTDTQYF	TGTGCCAGCAGTTACGAGCCCATGACGACAGATACGCAGTATTTT
TRBJ2-1	15	NA	NA	TRBV2	CASSEEAISYNEQFF	TGTGCCAGCAGTGAAGAGGCGATCTCCTACAATGAGCAGTTCTTC
TRBJ2-6	21	few	TRBD1	TRBV24-1	CATSVRPPSRDRTSGANVLTF	TGTGCCACCAGTGTCCGTCCGCCATCCCGGGACAGGACCTCTGGGGCCAACGTCCTGACTTTC
TRBJ1-5	13	NA	NA	TRBV7-6	CASSQNREQPQHF	TGTGCCAGCAGCCAGAACAGGGAACAGCCCCAGCATTTT
TRBJ1-1	15	once	NA	TRBV7-2	CASSLGQRVNTEAFF	TGTGCCAGCAGCTTAGGGCAGCGGGTGAACACTGAAGCTTTCTTT
TRBJ2-7	14	NA	TRBD1	TRBV7-6	CASSPRQGHGEQYF	TGTGCCAGCAGCCCCCGACAGGGCCACGGGGAGCAGTACTTC